This T cell receptor beta chain was found in a study of blood T cell repertoires in COVID-19. At the level of the study: Samples of COVID-19 (acute and convalescent) were obtained from the United States, Italy and Spain. The analysed material was cDNA or gDNA that came from T cells, B-cell-depleted T cells, or PBMCs.

This table comes from immunoSEQ multiplex PCR, and its TCRdb copy is limited to in-frame clones, with some not included. The repertoire has roughly 100,000 clones, roughly 79% of them found once; the top ten carry roughly 10%. The receptor was derived from a woman in her seventies with acute or convalescent COVID-19. Source material: peripheral blood.

CDR3 nucleotide sequence: TGTGCCAGCAGCTTTGGGGCAGGGACTGCCTACGAGCAGTACTTC. This gives the protein CASSFGAGTAYEQYF. This chain connects TRBV5-6 to TRBJ2-7, with a weak D call TRBD2 (6 bases). Germline CDR1 reads SGHDT; CDR2 reads YYEEEE. CDR3 length equals 15 residues. Trimming removed 2 bases from V and 2 bases from J, with 14 bases in between.